Shown below are 30 T cell receptor beta chains from a single sample sequenced in a study of vaccination and CD4 T cells after COVID-19. One entry per CDR3 protein, called by TCRdb with MiXCR from the PCR reads. The sample records some 16,000 distinct CDR3 sequences, about three fifths being singletons. Sequenced here: CD4+ T cells from blood, sampled after SARS-CoV-2 vaccination. All receptors come from a human donor who had recovered from COVID-19.

CDR3 bases: TGCAGTGCTAGAAAAACAGGGGTACGGACTGAAGCTTTCTTT. Amino acid sequence: CSARKTGVRTEAFF. V is TRBV20-1 and J is TRBJ1-1; 7 nucleotides line up with TRBD1. V shed 2 bases, J shed 5 bases, and the junction held 8 bases outside the gene matches. The germline CDR1 and CDR2 sequences are DFQATT and SNEGSKA (reference sequence). CDR3 length equals 14 residues.

The V and J genes are TRBV20-1 and TRBJ2-7; 8 bases match TRBD2. CDR1 is DFQATT and CDR2 is SNEGSKA in the germline V gene (reference sequence). V trimming: 3 bases; J trimming: 5 bases; junction bases outside the gene matches: 15. This CDR3 is built from 16 residues. CDR3 region: CSASSLAGKAIHEQYF. CDR3 coding DNA: TGCAGTGCTAGTTCATTAGCGGGAAAGGCAATCCACGAGCAGTACTTC.

V is TRBV7-9 and J is TRBJ1-5; D unresolved. V lost 5 bases and J 0 bases, leaving 26 bases between the germline ends. Germline values: CDR1 SEHNR, CDR2 FQNEAQ (reference sequence). The CDR3 runs to 20 residues. CDR3 amino acids: CASSTGGVQLGLYSNQPQHF. In nucleotides, the CDR3 is TGTGCCAGCAGCACCGGTGGGGTTCAATTGGGTCTCTATAGCAATCAGCCCCAGCATTTT.

There are a few counts of this clonotype. The genes are TRBV20-1 and TRBJ2-1; 9 bases fit TRBD2. This CDR3 contains 15 residues. J was trimmed by 2 bases and V by 3 bases; bases with no gene match: 5. CDR1 and CDR2 from the germline V gene are DFQATT and SNEGSKA (reference sequence). CDR3 in DNA: TGCAGTGCTAGGGGGTCTAGCGGGGCCTACAATGAGCAGTTCTTC. This encodes CSARGSSGAYNEQFF.

This sequence joins TRBV20-1 and TRBJ2-7; 8 bases are a match to TRBD2. CDR1 and CDR2 from the germline V gene are DFQATT and SNEGSKA (reference sequence). The ends lost 0 bases at V and 3 bases at J; junction bases unmatched: 7. The CDR3 has 15 amino acids. CDR3 loop: CSARDPQTSVYEQYF. The CDR3 DNA follows: TGCAGTGCTAGAGATCCCCAGACTAGCGTCTACGAGCAGTACTTC.

The chain is built from TRBV20-1 and TRBJ2-3; 7 bases map to TRBD1. Per the germline V gene, CDR1 is DFQATT and CDR2 is SNEGSKA (reference sequence). The CDR3 is 14 amino acids. V lost 5 bases to trimming and J lost 0 bases; unmatched junction nucleotides: 5. CDR3 nucleotide sequence: TGCAGTGCTCCTCGGGACAGCAGCACAGATACGCAGTATTTT. It specifies CSAPRDSSTDTQYF.

The chain is built from TRBV27 and TRBJ2-5; 8 bases line up with TRBD2. This CDR3 comprises 15 residues. CDR1 and CDR2 from the germline V gene are MNHEY and SMNVEV (reference sequence). Trimming at V came to 6 bases and at J to 1 base, leaving 7 bases not matched to a gene. CDR3 in amino acids: CASSRDLAGQETQYF. The CDR3 nucleotides are TGTGCCAGCAGCCGTGATCTAGCGGGCCAAGAGACCCAGTACTTC.

The chain is built from TRBV12-2 and TRBJ2-5; TRBD2 is the table's D call, not checked against the DNA. TRBV12-2 is noted as a pseudogene. There are 23 residues in the CDR3. CDR3 bases: TGTGCAAGTCGCTTGGAGGTCGGAGTGGCGGCGACTAGTCCGCCCCAGGGGCTAGAGACCCAGTACTTC. Translated: CASRLEVGVAATSPPQGLETQYF.

This clonotype was recorded a few times. V and J are TRBV15 and TRBJ2-7; 7 bases line up with TRBD1. CDR1 is LNHNV, CDR2 YYDKDF, per germline (reference sequence). V lost 0 bases to trimming and J lost 0 bases; unmatched junction nucleotides: 5. The CDR3 covers 16 residues. The CDR3 here is CATSRDSGTDSYEQYF. The CDR3 bases are TGTGCCACCAGCAGAGATTCCGGGACAGACTCCTACGAGCAGTACTTC.

The chain employs TRBV27 and TRBJ2-3, with D perhaps TRBD2 (6 bases). Trimming pared 5 bases from V and 4 bases from J, leaving 16 bases between. The CDR3 consists of 15 residues. CDR1 is MNHEY and CDR2 is SMNVEV in the germline V gene (reference sequence). In nucleotides, the CDR3 is TGTGCCAGCAGTCTTTGGGGGGTCGGGGCAGATACGCAGTATTTT. Residues: CASSLWGVGADTQYF.

The chain recombines TRBV20-1 with TRBJ2-1, with 9 bases aligning to TRBD2. The J segment lost 1 base and the V segment lost 0 bases, leaving 13 bases of the junction unmatched. Germline V gene sequence: CDR1 DFQATT, CDR2 SNEGSKA (reference sequence). The CDR3 is 19 amino acids. The DNA of the CDR3 is TGCAGTGCTAGAGATTTTCGGCGTAGCGGGAGTACATCCTACAATGAGCAGTTCTTC. Residues: CSARDFRRSGSTSYNEQFF.

The chain is built from TRBV28 and TRBJ1-4; D gene uncertain. CDR3 length equals 11 residues. The V gene's germline CDR1 is MDHEN and CDR2 SYDVKM. Trimming removed 2 bases at V and 8 bases at J, with 3 bases between. The CDR3 loop is CASSLREKLFF. CDR3 DNA: TGTGCCAGCAGTTTAAGGGAAAAACTGTTTTTT.

The genes are TRBV6-5 and TRBJ1-1; D is unresolved. Germline CDR1 and CDR2: MNHEY and SVGAGI. The CDR3 spans 15 residues. V was trimmed by 0 bases and J by 1 base, leaving 9 bases between them. CDR3: CASSYSGIGNTEAFF. CDR3 in DNA: TGTGCCAGCAGTTACTCGGGGATCGGGAACACTGAAGCTTTCTTT.

The gene calls are TRBV28 and TRBJ2-7; D possibly corresponds to TRBD2 (5 bases). CDR1 and CDR2 (germline): MDHEN, SYDVKM. The germline V and J ends were trimmed by 7 bases and 3 bases, with 10 bases remaining between them. The CDR3 has 12 amino acids. The CDR3 loop reads CASMSSDYEQYF. The CDR3 nucleotides are TGTGCCAGCATGAGTAGCGACTACGAGCAGTACTTC.

The DNA for the CDR3 is TGTGCCAGCAGCTTGGAAGCGAATTCACCCCTCCACTTT. It yields the protein CASSLEANSPLHF. The chain recombines TRBV5-4 with TRBJ1-6; no clear D gene. CDR1 and CDR2 (germline): SGHNT, YYREEE (reference sequence). The CDR3 runs 13 residues. V lost 0 bases to trimming and J lost 7 bases, with 5 bases between them. Full variable domain (remainder filled in from reference TRBV5-4 and TRBJ1-6): ETGVTQSPTHLIKTRGQQVTLRCSSQSGHNTVSWYQQALGQGPQFIFQYYREEENGRGNFPPRFSGLQFPNYSSELNVNALELDDSALYLCASSLEANSPLHFGNGTRLTVT.

This clonotype occurred a few times. This sequence joins TRBV27 and TRBJ1-5, with a possible D match to TRBD1 (6 bases). Germline V lookup: CDR1 MNHEY, CDR2 SMNVEV (reference sequence). There are 15 residues in the CDR3. The V and J ends lost 8 bases and 3 bases respectively, with 17 bases between them. The CDR3 spells CASRNRGGNNQPQHF. In DNA, the CDR3 is TGTGCCAGCCGTAACAGAGGGGGAAACAATCAGCCCCAGCATTTT.

The V and J genes are TRBV7-9 and TRBJ2-7; the D is unclear. This CDR3 is built from 14 residues. The V gene lost 4 bases and the J gene lost 2 bases, with 12 bases spanning the gap. In germline, CDR1 is SEHNR, CDR2 FQNEAQ (reference sequence). CDR3 nucleotide sequence: TGTGCCAGCAGCTCCTCGACAAGTACCTACGAGCAGTACTTC. This gives the protein CASSSSTSTYEQYF.

This chain uses TRBV28 with TRBJ1-1; 8 nucleotides line up with TRBD1. J gave up 0 bases and V 6 bases, and 15 bases lay outside the gene matches. CDR3 length: 18 residues. Germline-derived CDR1 and CDR2 are MDHEN and SYDVKM. The CDR3 sequence: CASSPTLRSGGMNTEAFF. Written as DNA, the CDR3 is TGTGCCAGCAGCCCGACACTTAGGTCAGGGGGCATGAACACTGAAGCTTTCTTT.

This rearrangement joins TRBV25-1 to TRBJ2-7, with a weak D call TRBD2 (7 bases). Trimming took off 6 bases at V and 4 bases at J, with 19 bases between the two ends. The length of the CDR3 is 15 residues. CDR1 and CDR2 from the germline V gene are MGHDK and SYGVNS. In nucleotides, the CDR3 is TGTGCCAGCAGAGAGGGCAGGGGACTATCTTACGAGCAGTACTTC. Its translation: CASREGRGLSYEQYF.

This clonotype has more than one count but fewer than ten. The chain combines TRBV20-1 with TRBJ1-5; D is possibly TRBD1 (6 bases). CDR1 and CDR2 from the germline V gene are DFQATT and SNEGSKA (reference sequence). The CDR3 runs 14 residues. Trimming pared 6 bases from V and 4 bases from J, leaving 16 bases between. The CDR3 region has the DNA TGCAGTGCCCCATACGGGGGGGCTAATCAGCCCCAGCATTTT. Protein product: CSAPYGGANQPQHF.

V and J are TRBV25-1 and TRBJ2-2; D may be TRBD1 (6 bases). V lost 7 bases, J lost 5 bases, and 8 bases lay in between. This CDR3 is built from 12 residues. Germline values: CDR1 MGHDK, CDR2 SYGVNS. The CDR3: CASTRGTGELFF. The DNA for the CDR3 is TGTGCCAGCACTAGGGGGACCGGGGAGCTGTTTTTT.

In DNA form, the CDR3 reads TGTGCCAGCAGCTCCACTCCGGCGGGTGAAGCTTTCTTT. It encodes CASSSTPAGEAFF. The rearrangement links TRBV7-3 to TRBJ1-1; D is unclear. CDR1 is SGHTA, CDR2 FQGTGA, per germline. V was clipped by 4 bases and J by 7 bases, with 13 bases between them. There are 13 residues in the CDR3.

The chain joins TRBV6-1 to TRBJ1-2; 8 bases match TRBD1. CDR3 size: 17 residues. The V segment lost 6 bases and the J segment 3 bases; nucleotides outside the gene matches: 15. From germline, CDR1 is MNHNS and CDR2 SASEGT. This CDR3 is CASRSDRGRTLYYGYTF. CDR3 in DNA: TGTGCCAGCAGGTCCGACAGGGGCCGAACCCTCTACTATGGCTACACCTTC.

This clonotype has just a few counts. The chain uses TRBV27 and TRBJ1-2, with TRBD1 as a possible D gene (5 bases). Germline loops: CDR1 MNHEY, CDR2 SMNVEV (reference sequence). CDR3 size: 12 residues. The V and J ends lost 6 bases and 4 bases respectively, with 9 bases between them. CDR3 region: CASSRDGYGYTF. CDR3 sequence (DNA): TGTGCCAGCAGCCGGGACGGCTATGGCTACACCTTC.

This clonotype was observed a handful of times. One junction end does not reproduce the germline sequence, and a read error may be involved. The chain recombines TRBV20-1 with TRBJ1-5; D is ambiguous. The CDR3 totals 13 residues. Germline V lookup: CDR1 DFQATT, CDR2 SNEGSKA (reference sequence). In DNA form, the CDR3 reads TGCAGTGCGAGAACCGGACCGAATCGGCCCCAGCATTTT. Translating gives CSARTGPNRPQHF.

A single count supports this clonotype. This sequence joins TRBV25-1 and TRBJ1-6, with 8 bases identical to TRBD1. This CDR3 comprises 16 residues. Losses at the gene ends were 0 bases for V and 10 bases for J; bases not matched to a gene: 8. Germline assignment: CDR1 MGHDK and CDR2 SYGVNS. The CDR3 DNA sequence: TGTGCCAGCAGTGAATATTCGACAGGGGAAGAATCACCCCTCCACTTT. Its protein is CASSEYSTGEESPLHF.

The V gene is TRBV7-8, the J gene TRBJ2-1; 10 nucleotides agree with TRBD2. The CDR3 contains 15 residues. J lost 9 bases, V lost 1 base, and 6 bases had no gene match. Germline V gene sequence: CDR1 SGHVS, CDR2 FQNEAQ. CDR3 in amino acids: CASSLVPSGRVEQFF. CDR3 in DNA: TGTGCCAGCAGCTTAGTGCCTAGCGGGAGAGTTGAGCAGTTCTTC.

J is TRBJ2-3 and V is TRBV5-1; TRBD1 matches 7 bases. J gave up 0 bases and V 1 base, and 5 bases lay outside the gene matches. The CDR3 contains 16 residues. Germline-derived CDR1 and CDR2 are SGHRS and YFSETQ. The CDR3 protein is CASSLPGTASTDTQYF. The CDR3 bases are TGCGCCAGCAGCTTGCCCGGGACAGCAAGCACAGATACGCAGTATTTT.

CDR3 region: CSASSGIVSTDTQYF. The CDR3 DNA sequence: TGCAGTGCTTCGAGCGGAATAGTTAGCACAGATACGCAGTATTTT. The rearrangement uses TRBV20-1 and TRBJ2-3, with D tentatively TRBD2 (5 bases). With 5 bases removed from V and 0 bases from J, the gap between germline ends came to 15 bases. Per the germline V gene, CDR1 is DFQATT and CDR2 is SNEGSKA (reference sequence). This CDR3 is 15 amino acids long.

The chain carries TRBV7-2 and TRBJ2-5; TRBD1 is a possible D gene (6 bases). Trimming removed 1 base at V and 7 bases at J, with 16 bases between. This CDR3 is 15 amino acids long. Germline-derived CDR1 and CDR2 are SGHTA and FQGNSA. CDR3: CASSLVTRGHATQYF. CDR3 nucleotides: TGTGCCAGCAGCTTAGTAACCAGGGGCCATGCGACCCAGTACTTC. Supplemented by reference TRBV7-2 and TRBJ2-5, the full variable domain reads GAGVSQSPSNKVTEKGKDVELRCDPISGHTALYWYRQSLGQGLEFLIYFQGNSAPDKSGLPSDRFSAERTGGSVSTLTIQRTQQEDSAVYLCASSLVTRGHATQYFGPGTRLLVL.